This T cell receptor beta chain was profiled in a study of T cell repertoires in cytomegalovirus infection. V shed 0 bases, J shed 6 bases, and the junction held 7 bases outside the gene matches. Germline-derived CDR1 and CDR2 are MNHNY and SVGAGI (reference sequence). The CDR3 is made up of 17 amino acids. TCRdb re-analysed the reads in MiXCR, keeping a single row per CDR3 protein. The sample lists about 890,000 distinct CDR3 sequences; approximately 30% were seen once. About this clonotype: The antigen is undetermined.

The gene calls are TRBV6-6 and TRBJ2-1, with 11 bases identical to TRBD2. The starting material was cultured CD8+ T cells from PBMCs, obtained from culture after CMV antigen stimulation. The source is a human donor in good health (CMV status not recorded). Some clones in this sample may be carry-over from other donors' samples. In DNA, the CDR3 is TGTGCCAGCAGTTACTCGACTTCGACTAGCGGGGTCAATGAGCAGTTCTTC. Translating gives CASSYSTSTSGVNEQFF.